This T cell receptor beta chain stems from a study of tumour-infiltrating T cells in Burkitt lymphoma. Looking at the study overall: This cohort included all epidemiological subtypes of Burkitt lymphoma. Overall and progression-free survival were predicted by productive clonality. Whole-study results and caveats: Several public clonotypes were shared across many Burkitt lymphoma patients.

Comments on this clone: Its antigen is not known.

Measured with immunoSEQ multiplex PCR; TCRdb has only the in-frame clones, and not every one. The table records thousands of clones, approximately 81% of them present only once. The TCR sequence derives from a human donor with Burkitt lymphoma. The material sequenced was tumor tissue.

CDR3 region: CAWNPSLGPGADTQYF. For the CDR3, the DNA is TGTGCCTGGAACCCGTCATTGGGACCCGGGGCAGATACGCAGTATTTT. The chain recombines TRBV30 with TRBJ2-3; the D gene could be TRBD1 or TRBD2 (5 bases each). The CDR3 is made up of 16 amino acids. The V and J ends lost 4 bases and 4 bases respectively, with 21 bases between them. Germline values: CDR1 GTSNPN, CDR2 SVGIG (reference sequence).